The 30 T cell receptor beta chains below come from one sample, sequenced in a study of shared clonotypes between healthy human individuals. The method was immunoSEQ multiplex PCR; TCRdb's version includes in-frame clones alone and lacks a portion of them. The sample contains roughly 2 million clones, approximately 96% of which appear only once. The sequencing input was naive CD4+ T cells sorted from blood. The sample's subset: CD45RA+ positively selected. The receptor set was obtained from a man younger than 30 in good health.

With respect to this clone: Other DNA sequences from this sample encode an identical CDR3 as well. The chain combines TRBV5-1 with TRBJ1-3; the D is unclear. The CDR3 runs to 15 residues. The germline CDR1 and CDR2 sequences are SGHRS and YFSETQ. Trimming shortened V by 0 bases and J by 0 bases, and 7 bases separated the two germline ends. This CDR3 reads CASSLEGNSGNTIYF. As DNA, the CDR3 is TGCGCCAGCAGCTTGGAGGGAAACTCTGGAAACACCATATATTTT.

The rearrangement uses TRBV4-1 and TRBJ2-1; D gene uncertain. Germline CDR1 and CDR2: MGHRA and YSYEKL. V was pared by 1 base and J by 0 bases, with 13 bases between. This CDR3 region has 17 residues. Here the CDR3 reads CASSQAPDLSSYNEQFF. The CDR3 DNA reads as TGCGCCAGCAGCCAAGCCCCGGACCTCAGCTCCTACAATGAGCAGTTCTTC.

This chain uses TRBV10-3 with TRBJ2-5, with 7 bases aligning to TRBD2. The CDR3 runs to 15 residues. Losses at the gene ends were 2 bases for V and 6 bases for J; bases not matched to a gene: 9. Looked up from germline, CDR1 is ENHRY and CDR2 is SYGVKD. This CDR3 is CAISEARGEGKTQYF. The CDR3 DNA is TGTGCCATCAGTGAGGCCCGGGGGGAAGGGAAGACCCAGTACTTC.

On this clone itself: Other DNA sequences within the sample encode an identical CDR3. CDR3 loop: CAAEGTNEKLFF. The DNA for the CDR3 is TGTGCCGCCGAGGGAACTAATGAAAAACTGTTTTTT. The gene calls are TRBV28 and TRBJ1-4; no reliable D call. The CDR3 has 12 residues. The germline V gene encodes CDR1 MDHEN and CDR2 SYDVKM. Trimming cost V 11 bases and J 1 base, with 8 bases left between them. Combining the CDR3 with reference TRBV28 and TRBJ1-4 gives the whole variable domain DVKVTQSSRYLVKRTGEKVFLECVQDMDHENMFWYRQDPGLGLRLIYFSYDVKMKEKGDIPEGYSVSREKKERFSLILESASTNQTSMYLCAAEGTNEKLFFGSGTQLSVL.

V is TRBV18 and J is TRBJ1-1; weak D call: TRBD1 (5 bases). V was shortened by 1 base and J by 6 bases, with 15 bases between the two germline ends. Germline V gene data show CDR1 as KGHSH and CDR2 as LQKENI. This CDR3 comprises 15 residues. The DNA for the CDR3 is TGTGCCAGCTCACCACAGGGGCCTGGGAAATCTGAAGCTTTCTTT. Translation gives CASSPQGPGKSEAFF.

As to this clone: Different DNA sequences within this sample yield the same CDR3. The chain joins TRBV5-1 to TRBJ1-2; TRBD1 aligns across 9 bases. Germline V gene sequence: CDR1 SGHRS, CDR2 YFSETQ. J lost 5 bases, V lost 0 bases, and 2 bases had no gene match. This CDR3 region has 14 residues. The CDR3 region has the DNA TGCGCCAGCAGCTTGGGAGACAGGGGGTATGGCTACACCTTC. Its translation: CASSLGDRGYGYTF.

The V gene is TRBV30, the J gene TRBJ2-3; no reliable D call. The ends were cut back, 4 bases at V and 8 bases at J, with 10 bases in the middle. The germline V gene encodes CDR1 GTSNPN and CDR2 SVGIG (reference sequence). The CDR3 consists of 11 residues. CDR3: CAWTGAGTQYF. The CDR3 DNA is TGTGCCTGGACGGGCGCAGGTACGCAGTATTTT.

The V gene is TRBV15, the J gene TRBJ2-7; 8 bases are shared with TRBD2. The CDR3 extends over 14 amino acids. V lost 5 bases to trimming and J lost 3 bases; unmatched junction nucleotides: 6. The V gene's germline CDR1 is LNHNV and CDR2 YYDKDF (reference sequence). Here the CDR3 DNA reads TGTGCCACCAGCTCGGGGGGGTCAGGCTACGAGCAGTACTTC. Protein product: CATSSGGSGYEQYF.

In DNA, the CDR3 is TGTGCCAGCAGCTTTTTCGATCGGGGCAGGCAAAGCTATGGCTACACCTTC. Translation: CASSFFDRGRQSYGYTF. The chain is built from TRBV5-6 and TRBJ1-2, with a weak D call TRBD1 (5 bases). Germline values: CDR1 SGHDT, CDR2 YYEEEE. Trimming left V 2 bases short and J 4 bases short, with 21 bases between. The CDR3 spans 17 residues.

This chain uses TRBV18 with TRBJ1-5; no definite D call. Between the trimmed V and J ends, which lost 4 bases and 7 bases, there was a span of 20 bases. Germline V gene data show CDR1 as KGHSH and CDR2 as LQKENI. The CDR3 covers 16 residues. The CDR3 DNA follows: TGTGCCAGCTCACTCGAGCGGGATATAAGGAGGCAGCCCCAGCATTTT. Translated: CASSLERDIRRQPQHF.

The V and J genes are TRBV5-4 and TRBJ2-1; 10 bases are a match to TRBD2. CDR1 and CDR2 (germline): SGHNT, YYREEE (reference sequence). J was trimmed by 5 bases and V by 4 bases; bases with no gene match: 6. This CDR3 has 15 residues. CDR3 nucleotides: TGTGCCAGCAGCCGAGGGACTAGCGACAACAATGAGCAGTTCTTC. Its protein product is CASSRGTSDNNEQFF.

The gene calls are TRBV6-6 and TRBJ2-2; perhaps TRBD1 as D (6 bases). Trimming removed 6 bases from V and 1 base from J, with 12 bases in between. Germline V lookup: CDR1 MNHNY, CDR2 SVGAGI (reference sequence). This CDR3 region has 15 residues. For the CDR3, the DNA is TGTGCCAGCAGCCGGACAGATCTGAACACCGGGGAGCTGTTTTTT. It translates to CASSRTDLNTGELFF.

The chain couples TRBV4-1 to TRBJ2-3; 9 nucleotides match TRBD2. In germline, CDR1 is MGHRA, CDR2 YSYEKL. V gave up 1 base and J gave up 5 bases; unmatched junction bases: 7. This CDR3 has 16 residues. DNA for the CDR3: TGCGCCAGCAGCCAAGGCCCTAGCGGGACCGGAGATACGCAGTATTTT. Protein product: CASSQGPSGTGDTQYF.

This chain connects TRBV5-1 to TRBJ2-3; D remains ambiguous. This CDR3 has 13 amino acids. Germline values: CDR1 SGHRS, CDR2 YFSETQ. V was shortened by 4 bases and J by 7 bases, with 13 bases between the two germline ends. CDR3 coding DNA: TGCGCCAGCAGCGCCCCGGGCACTCATACGCAGTATTTT. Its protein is CASSAPGTHTQYF.

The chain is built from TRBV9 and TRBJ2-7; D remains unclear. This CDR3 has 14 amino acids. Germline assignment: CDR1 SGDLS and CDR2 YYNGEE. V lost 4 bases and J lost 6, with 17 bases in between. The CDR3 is CASSRHLAPAEQYF. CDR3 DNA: TGTGCCAGCAGCAGACACCTGGCACCCGCCGAGCAGTACTTC.

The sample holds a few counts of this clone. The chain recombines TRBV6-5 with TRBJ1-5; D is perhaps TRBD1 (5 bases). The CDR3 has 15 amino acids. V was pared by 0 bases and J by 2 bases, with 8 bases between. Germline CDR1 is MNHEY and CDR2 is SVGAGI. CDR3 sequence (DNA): TGTGCCAGCAGTTACTCGAGCAGGGGCAATCAGCCCCAGCATTTT. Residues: CASSYSSRGNQPQHF.

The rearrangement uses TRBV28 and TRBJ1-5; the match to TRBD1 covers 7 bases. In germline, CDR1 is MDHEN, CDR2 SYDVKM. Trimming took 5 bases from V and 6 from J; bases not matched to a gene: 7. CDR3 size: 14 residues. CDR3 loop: CASSRDRVSQPQHF. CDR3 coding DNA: TGTGCCAGCAGTCGCGACAGGGTGAGTCAGCCCCAGCATTTT.

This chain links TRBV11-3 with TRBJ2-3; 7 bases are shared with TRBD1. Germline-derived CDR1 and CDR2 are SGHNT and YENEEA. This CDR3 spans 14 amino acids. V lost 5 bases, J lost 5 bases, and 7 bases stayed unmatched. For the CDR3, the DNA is TGTGCCAGCAGCCCAGACAGGGCGGAAGATACGCAGTATTTT. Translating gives CASSPDRAEDTQYF. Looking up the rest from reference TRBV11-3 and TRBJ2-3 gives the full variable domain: EAGVVQSPRYKIIEKKQPVAFWCNPISGHNTLYWYLQNLGQGPELLIRYENEEAVDDSQLPKDRFSAERLKGVDSTLKIQPAELGDSAVYLCASSPDRAEDTQYFGPGTRLTVL.

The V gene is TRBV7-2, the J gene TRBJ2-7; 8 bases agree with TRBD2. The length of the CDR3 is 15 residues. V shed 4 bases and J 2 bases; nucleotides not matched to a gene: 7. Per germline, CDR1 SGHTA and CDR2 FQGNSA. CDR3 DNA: TGTGCCAGCAGCTCTCAGCGGGAGACTACCTACGAGCAGTACTTC. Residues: CASSSQRETTYEQYF.

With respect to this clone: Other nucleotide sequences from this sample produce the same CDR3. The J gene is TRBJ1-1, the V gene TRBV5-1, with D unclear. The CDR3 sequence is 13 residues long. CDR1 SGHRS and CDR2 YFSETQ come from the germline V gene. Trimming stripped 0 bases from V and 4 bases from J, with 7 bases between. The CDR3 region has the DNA TGCGCCAGCAGCTTGGAGGGTTCCACTGAAGCTTTCTTT. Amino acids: CASSLEGSTEAFF.

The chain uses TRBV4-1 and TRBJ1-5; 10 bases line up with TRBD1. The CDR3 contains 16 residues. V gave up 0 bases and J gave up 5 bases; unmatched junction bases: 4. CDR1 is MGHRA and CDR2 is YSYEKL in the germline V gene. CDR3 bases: TGCGCCAGCAGCCAAGAGGGACAGGGGTTGCATCAGCCCCAGCATTTT. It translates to CASSQEGQGLHQPQHF.

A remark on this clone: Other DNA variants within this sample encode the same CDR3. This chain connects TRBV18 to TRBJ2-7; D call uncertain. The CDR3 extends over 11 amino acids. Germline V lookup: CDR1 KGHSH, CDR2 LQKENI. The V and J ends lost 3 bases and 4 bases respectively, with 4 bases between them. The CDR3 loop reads CASSPGYEQYF. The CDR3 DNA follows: TGTGCCAGCTCACCCGGGTACGAGCAGTACTTC.

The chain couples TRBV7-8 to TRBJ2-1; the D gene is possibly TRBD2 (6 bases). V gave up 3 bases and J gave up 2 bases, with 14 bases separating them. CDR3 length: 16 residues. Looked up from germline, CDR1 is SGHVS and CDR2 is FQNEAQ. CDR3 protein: CASSFLGGTTYNEQFF. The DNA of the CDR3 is TGTGCCAGCAGCTTTCTTGGCGGGACGACCTACAATGAGCAGTTCTTC. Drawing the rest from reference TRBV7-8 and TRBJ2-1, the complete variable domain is GAGVSQSPRYKVAKRGQDVALRCDPISGHVSLFWYQQALGQGPEFLTYFQNEAQLDKSGLPSDRFFAERPEGSVSTLKIQRTQQEDSAVYLCASSFLGGTTYNEQFFGPGTRLTVL.

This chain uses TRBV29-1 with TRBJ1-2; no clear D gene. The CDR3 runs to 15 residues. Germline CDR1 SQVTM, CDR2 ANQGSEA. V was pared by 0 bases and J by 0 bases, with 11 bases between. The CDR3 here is CSVEDRSAANYGYTF. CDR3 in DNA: TGCAGCGTTGAAGACCGGTCGGCAGCTAACTATGGCTACACCTTC.

In nucleotides, the CDR3 is TGTGCCAGCTCGCGTCTCGCCCTCGGGGGCTCGGATTCACCCCTCCACTTT. This codes for CASSRLALGGSDSPLHF. The chain links TRBV18 to TRBJ1-6; maybe TRBD1 (6 bases). V lost 6 bases, J lost 8 bases, and 23 bases lay in between. The CDR3 spans 17 residues. Germline CDR1 KGHSH, CDR2 LQKENI.

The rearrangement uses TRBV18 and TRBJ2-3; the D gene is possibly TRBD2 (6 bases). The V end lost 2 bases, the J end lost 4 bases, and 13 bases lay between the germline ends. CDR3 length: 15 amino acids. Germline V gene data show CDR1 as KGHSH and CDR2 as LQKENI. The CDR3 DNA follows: TGTGCCAGCTCACCAAATCGGGGAGGTGCAGATACGCAGTATTTT. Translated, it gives CASSPNRGGADTQYF.

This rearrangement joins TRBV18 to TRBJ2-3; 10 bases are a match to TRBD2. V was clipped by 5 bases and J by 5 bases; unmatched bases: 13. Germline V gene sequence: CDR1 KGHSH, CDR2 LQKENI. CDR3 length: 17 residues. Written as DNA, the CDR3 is TGTGCCAGCTCATCAAACCCCGAACTAGCGGGAAAAGATACGCAGTATTTT. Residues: CASSSNPELAGKDTQYF.

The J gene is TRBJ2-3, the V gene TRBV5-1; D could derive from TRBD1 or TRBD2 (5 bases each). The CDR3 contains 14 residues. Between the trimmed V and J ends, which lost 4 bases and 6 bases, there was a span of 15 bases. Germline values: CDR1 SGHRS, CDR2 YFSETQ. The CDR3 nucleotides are TGCGCCAGCAGCCAGGGAGTAGGGGCCGATACGCAGTATTTT. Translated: CASSQGVGADTQYF.

CDR3 in DNA: TGCGCCAGCAGCCAAGAAAGGTTGAATCAGCCCCAGCATTTT. Translating gives CASSQERLNQPQHF. The chain recombines TRBV4-3 with TRBJ1-5; D gene ambiguous. Germline V gene data show CDR1 as LGHNA and CDR2 as YSLEER. The ends were cut back, 0 bases at V and 4 bases at J, with 7 bases in the middle. The CDR3 covers 14 residues.

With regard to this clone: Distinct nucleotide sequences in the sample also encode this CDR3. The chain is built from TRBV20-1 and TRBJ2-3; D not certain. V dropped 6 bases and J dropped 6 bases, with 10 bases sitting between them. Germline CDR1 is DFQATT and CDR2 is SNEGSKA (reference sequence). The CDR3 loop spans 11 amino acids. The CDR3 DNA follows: TGCAGTGCCTCGGTGGCGGATACGCAGTATTTT. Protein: CSASVADTQYF.